This TCR beta chain was captured in a study of T cell changes during pregnancy in multiple sclerosis. CDR1 and CDR2 from the germline V gene are PRHDT and FYEKMQ (reference sequence). The CDR3 loop spans 14 amino acids. With 3 bases clipped from V and 6 bases from J, the junction kept 1 base outside the gene matches. The method was immunoSEQ multiplex PCR; TCRdb's version includes in-frame clones alone and lacks a portion of them. The sample yields around 99,000 clones, 85% to 95% seen once. This material consisted of peripheral blood, taken in the third trimester of pregnancy. The clonotype originates from a female donor in good health, enrolled as a control in a pregnancy study. This chain connects TRBV13 to TRBJ2-3; TRBD1 matches 12 bases. The CDR3 region is CASSLGQGADTQYF. The CDR3, as DNA: TGTGCCAGCAGCTTGGGACAGGGGGCTGATACGCAGTATTTT.